Listed here are 25 T cell receptor beta chains from one sample, sequenced in a study of shared clonotypes between healthy human individuals. The method was immunoSEQ multiplex PCR; TCRdb's version includes in-frame clones alone and lacks a portion of them. The repertoire has about a million clones, approximately 70% of them found once; the top ten carry about 1.5%. Sequencing input: memory CD4+ T cells sorted from blood. Subset: CD45RA-negative fraction. The receptor source for this set is a man aged 18 to 30 in good health.

This sequence joins TRBV5-5 and TRBJ2-7; 9 nucleotides agree with TRBD1. The CDR3 is 17 amino acids. Unmatched junction bases numbered 15, after V lost 3 bases and J lost 5 bases. CDR1 is SGHKS and CDR2 is YYEKEE in the germline V gene (reference sequence). CDR3 sequence (DNA): TGTGCCAGCAGCTGGACCATTCACAGGGGGCTTATCCACGAGCAGTACTTC. It specifies CASSWTIHRGLIHEQYF.

The chain links TRBV4-3 to TRBJ2-3, with 10 bases lining up with TRBD2. The ends lost 3 bases at V and 4 bases at J; junction bases unmatched: 13. Germline V lookup: CDR1 LGHNA, CDR2 YSLEER. CDR3 length equals 18 residues. In DNA, the CDR3 is TGCGCCAGCAGCCACCCCCGAGCGGGAGGGCAGCTAGCAGATACGCAGTATTTT. As protein: CASSHPRAGGQLADTQYF.

The V gene is TRBV2, the J gene TRBJ1-4; 7 positions match TRBD1. V shed 6 bases, J shed 4 bases, and the junction held 11 bases outside the gene matches. In germline, CDR1 is SNHLY, CDR2 FYNNEI. This CDR3 region has 16 residues. The CDR3 here is CASSDGTALFNEKLFF. The DNA of the CDR3 is TGTGCCAGCAGCGATGGGACAGCTCTTTTTAATGAAAAACTGTTTTTT.

This clone was observed once. V and J are TRBV2 and TRBJ2-3; D gene ambiguous. This CDR3 contains 15 residues. Looked up from germline, CDR1 is SNHLY and CDR2 is FYNNEI. V shed 6 bases and J shed 0 bases, with 13 bases lying between them. CDR3 sequence: CASSGYKPSTDTQYF. In DNA, the CDR3 is TGTGCCAGCAGCGGTTACAAGCCGAGCACAGATACGCAGTATTTT.

The genes are TRBV30 and TRBJ2-7; D not resolved. Germline V CDR1 and CDR2: GTSNPN, SVGIG (reference sequence). The length of the CDR3 is 12 residues. V shed 5 bases and J shed 0 bases, with 8 bases lying between them. This CDR3 is CAWSYTSYEQYF. CDR3 DNA sequence: TGTGCCTGGTCCTATACCTCCTACGAGCAGTACTTC. Full variable domain (missing parts from reference TRBV30 and TRBJ2-7): SQTIHQWPATLVQPVGSPLSLECTVEGTSNPNLYWYRQAAGRGLQLLFYSVGIGQISSEVPQNLSASRPQDRQFILSSKKLLLSDSGFYLCAWSYTSYEQYFGPGTRLTVT.

The V call is TRBV5-1, the J call TRBJ1-6; maybe TRBD1 (5 bases). V shed 7 bases and J shed 8 bases, with 16 bases lying between them. Looked up from germline, CDR1 is SGHRS and CDR2 is YFSETQ. The CDR3 consists of 14 residues. CDR3 protein: CASRLLQGDSPLHF. The DNA of the CDR3 is TGCGCCAGCCGACTTCTCCAGGGCGATTCACCCCTCCACTTT.

The V gene is TRBV28, the J gene TRBJ1-1; 10 bases are shared with TRBD1. Germline CDR1 MDHEN, CDR2 SYDVKM. The V and J ends lost 8 bases and 7 bases, in that order; junction bases with no gene match: 7. This CDR3 has 13 amino acids. The CDR3 here is CASYRQGAGEAFF. CDR3 coding DNA: TGTGCCAGCTACAGACAGGGGGCGGGTGAAGCTTTCTTT.

V and J are TRBV6-6 and TRBJ1-5; D is unclear. Deletions cut 6 bases from V and 2 bases from J, with 8 bases between. Germline CDR1 MNHNY, CDR2 SVGAGI (reference sequence). CDR3 length: 13 amino acids. The CDR3 spells CASRQDGNQPQHF. CDR3 coding DNA: TGTGCCAGCAGACAAGACGGCAATCAGCCCCAGCATTTT.

The V and J genes are TRBV7-9 and TRBJ1-2; TRBD1 aligns across 11 bases. V lost 6 bases, J lost 4 bases, and 7 bases stayed unmatched. Germline V gene sequence: CDR1 SEHNR, CDR2 FQNEAQ (reference sequence). The CDR3 covers 15 residues. For the CDR3, the DNA is TGTGCCAGCAGGGACCGGGACAGGGGGAGCTATGGCTACACCTTC. Protein product: CASRDRDRGSYGYTF.

The gene calls are TRBV5-4 and TRBJ2-6; D unclear. The CDR3 is 14 amino acids. Trimming removed 6 bases from V and 0 bases from J, with 7 bases in between. Germline assignment: CDR1 SGHNT and CDR2 YYREEE (reference sequence). In DNA, the CDR3 is TGTGCCAGCACCCCAGACTCTGGGGCCAACGTCCTGACTTTC. This translates into CASTPDSGANVLTF.

With regard to this clone: Sequence at one end of the junction differs from germline and may be a read error. The chain links TRBV7-7 to TRBJ2-5, with a weak D call TRBD1 (6 bases). This CDR3 is 13 amino acids long. Looked up from germline, CDR1 is SSHAT and CDR2 is FNYEAQ (reference sequence). The CDR3 here is CASSLEDRETQYF. The CDR3 DNA sequence: TGTGCTAGCAGCTTAGAGGACAGAGAGACCCAGTACTTC.

This clone was found a few times. The chain uses TRBV5-4 and TRBJ2-5; D possibly matches TRBD1 or TRBD2 (5 bases each). V gave up 2 bases and J gave up 4 bases, with 15 bases separating them. There are 15 residues in the CDR3. CDR1 and CDR2 (germline): SGHNT, YYREEE (reference sequence). The CDR3 here is CASSFGAGGRETQYF. The CDR3 nucleotides read TGTGCCAGCAGCTTCGGGGCGGGCGGCCGAGAGACCCAGTACTTC.

This clone has at least ten counts. Other DNA sequences from this sample encode an identical CDR3 as well. The V and J genes are TRBV14 and TRBJ2-5, with 15 bases matching TRBD2. CDR1 and CDR2 from the germline V gene are SGHDN and FVKESK. V was pared by 4 bases and J by 3 bases, with 0 bases of the junction left unmatched. The length of the CDR3 is 15 residues. DNA of the CDR3: TGTGCCAGCAGCCGGACTAGCGGGAGGGAAGAGACCCAGTACTTC. Translating it yields CASSRTSGREETQYF.

The chain uses TRBV28 and TRBJ1-5; TRBD1 is a possible D gene (6 bases). Germline V gene sequence: CDR1 MDHEN, CDR2 SYDVKM. The CDR3 runs 16 residues. Trimming stripped 5 bases from V and 3 bases from J, with 17 bases between. CDR3 nucleotides: TGTGCCAGCAGTGGGAGTCAGGGGACTTACAATCAGCCCCAGCATTTT. Amino acids: CASSGSQGTYNQPQHF.

The chain combines TRBV5-6 with TRBJ2-7; a possible D gene is TRBD1 (5 bases). CDR3 size: 16 residues. Trimming shortened V by 1 base and J by 2 bases, and 16 bases separated the two germline ends. Germline V gene data show CDR1 as SGHDT and CDR2 as YYEEEE. The CDR3 region has the DNA TGTGCCAGCAGCTTGTACCGGAACAGGTTGGCCTACGAGCAGTACTTC. This encodes CASSLYRNRLAYEQYF.

The CDR3: CASSLWGPGGGTQYF. Written as DNA, the CDR3 is TGTGCCAGCAGCTTGTGGGGGCCCGGGGGAGGTACGCAGTATTTT. The J gene is TRBJ2-3, the V gene TRBV5-4, with D tentatively TRBD1 or TRBD2 (6 bases each). V lost 1 base and J 8 bases, leaving 17 bases between the germline ends. From germline, CDR1 is SGHNT and CDR2 YYREEE (reference sequence). This CDR3 has 15 amino acids.

The gene calls are TRBV9 and TRBJ2-3; 8 nucleotides agree with TRBD2. Germline lookup yields CDR1 SGDLS and CDR2 YYNGEE. Germline trimming cut 2 bases from V and 4 bases from J; bases unmatched to any gene: 18. The CDR3 is made up of 19 amino acids. In nucleotides, the CDR3 is TGTGCCAGCAGCGTTGATTTAACGGGGGGGACTAGACGAGCAGATACGCAGTATTTT. The encoded protein is CASSVDLTGGTRRADTQYF.

As regards this clone: Distinct nucleotide sequences in the sample also encode this CDR3. V gene TRBV7-9 combines with J gene TRBJ1-2; possible D gene TRBD1, 5 bases. This CDR3 is 13 amino acids long. The V end was cut by 1 base, the J end by 6 bases, with 9 bases between. Germline-derived CDR1 and CDR2 are SEHNR and FQNEAQ (reference sequence). The CDR3 sequence is CASSLEGRDGYTF. The CDR3, as DNA: TGTGCCAGCAGCTTAGAGGGGCGAGATGGCTACACCTTC.

The chain recombines TRBV6-5 with TRBJ2-1, with D tentatively TRBD1 or TRBD2 (5 bases each). Trimming left V 6 bases short and J 5 bases short, with 17 bases between. Germline CDR1 and CDR2: MNHEY and SVGAGI. The CDR3 length is 15 residues. CDR3 coding DNA: TGTGCCAGCAGGAATCTAGCCCAGGGCCACAATGAGCAGTTCTTC. Translated: CASRNLAQGHNEQFF.

This chain links TRBV7-2 with TRBJ2-7; 7 bases match TRBD2. Germline CDR1 is SGHTA and CDR2 is FQGNSA. With V trimmed by 3 bases and J by 6 bases, 5 bases remained unmatched. This CDR3 has 13 residues. The CDR3 sequence is CASSFLGGGEQYF. Here the CDR3 DNA reads TGTGCCAGCAGCTTCCTGGGCGGGGGCGAGCAGTACTTC.

The rearrangement joins TRBV6-1 to TRBJ2-7; the D is unclear. V was pared by 7 bases and J by 2 bases, with 18 bases between. Germline values: CDR1 MNHNS, CDR2 SASEGT. The CDR3 has 15 residues. The CDR3 reads CASTRLEQPTYEQYF. The CDR3 DNA sequence: TGTGCCAGCACCCGTCTTGAACAGCCAACCTACGAGCAGTACTTC.

On this clone itself: A read error may produce the germline difference seen at one junction end. Other DNA sequences within the sample encode an identical CDR3. This rearrangement joins TRBV27 to TRBJ1-3, with D perhaps TRBD1 (5 bases). The CDR3 covers 15 residues. Germline CDR1 and CDR2: MNHEY and SMNVEV (reference sequence). CDR3 sequence reads: CASSGAFSSGNTIYF. CDR3 DNA: TGTGCCAGCAGCGGGGCCTTCTCCTCTGGAAACACCATATACTTT.

Regarding this clone: Compared with germline, one end of the junction differs, possibly owing to a read error. The chain couples TRBV5-4 to TRBJ2-1, with 7 positions matching TRBD1. This CDR3 contains 14 residues. Germline V gene lookup returns CDR1 SGHNT and CDR2 YYREEE (reference sequence). The DNA for the CDR3 is TGCGCCAGCAGTCCCCGGGACAGCTACAATGAGCAGTTCTTC. It codes for CASSPRDSYNEQFF.

The rearrangement joins TRBV6-1 to TRBJ2-7, with 10 bases lining up with TRBD2. CDR3 length equals 15 residues. The germline V gene has CDR1 MNHNS and CDR2 SASEGT. V gave up 8 bases and J gave up 4 bases; unmatched junction bases: 11. The CDR3 bases are TGTGCCAGCGCGGCAGGTAGCGGGGGGCAGTACGAGCAGTACTTC. It encodes CASAAGSGGQYEQYF.

The J gene is TRBJ1-5, the V gene TRBV9, with D possibly matching TRBD1 (5 bases). Germline loops: CDR1 SGDLS, CDR2 YYNGEE. V lost 1 base, J lost 3 bases, and 11 bases lay in between. The CDR3 totals 15 residues. CDR3 region: CASSVSDSLNQPQHF. CDR3 coding DNA: TGTGCCAGCAGCGTATCAGACAGCCTCAATCAGCCCCAGCATTTT.